This TCR beta chain was profiled in a study of CD8 T cells in Susac syndrome. Reverse transcription of about 0.5 to 1 ug RNA used random hexamers. TCRdb fed the immunoSEQ multiplex PCR reads into MiXCR, producing one record per CDR3 protein. The sample comprises a few hundred thousand distinct CDR3 sequences, roughly 90% of which are singletons, and less than 0.15% rests with the top ten. The sample comprised CD8+ T cells from PBMCs. The source is a human donor with multiple sclerosis.

CDR3: CASSLAWVEQYF. CDR3 bases: TGTGCCAGCAGCCTCGCTTGGGTGGAGCAGTACTTC. The rearrangement joins TRBV7-9 to TRBJ2-7; no reliable D call. Germline-derived CDR1 and CDR2 are SEHNR and FQNEAQ (reference sequence). V lost 5 bases and J 7 bases, leaving 12 bases between the germline ends. The CDR3 length is 12 residues.